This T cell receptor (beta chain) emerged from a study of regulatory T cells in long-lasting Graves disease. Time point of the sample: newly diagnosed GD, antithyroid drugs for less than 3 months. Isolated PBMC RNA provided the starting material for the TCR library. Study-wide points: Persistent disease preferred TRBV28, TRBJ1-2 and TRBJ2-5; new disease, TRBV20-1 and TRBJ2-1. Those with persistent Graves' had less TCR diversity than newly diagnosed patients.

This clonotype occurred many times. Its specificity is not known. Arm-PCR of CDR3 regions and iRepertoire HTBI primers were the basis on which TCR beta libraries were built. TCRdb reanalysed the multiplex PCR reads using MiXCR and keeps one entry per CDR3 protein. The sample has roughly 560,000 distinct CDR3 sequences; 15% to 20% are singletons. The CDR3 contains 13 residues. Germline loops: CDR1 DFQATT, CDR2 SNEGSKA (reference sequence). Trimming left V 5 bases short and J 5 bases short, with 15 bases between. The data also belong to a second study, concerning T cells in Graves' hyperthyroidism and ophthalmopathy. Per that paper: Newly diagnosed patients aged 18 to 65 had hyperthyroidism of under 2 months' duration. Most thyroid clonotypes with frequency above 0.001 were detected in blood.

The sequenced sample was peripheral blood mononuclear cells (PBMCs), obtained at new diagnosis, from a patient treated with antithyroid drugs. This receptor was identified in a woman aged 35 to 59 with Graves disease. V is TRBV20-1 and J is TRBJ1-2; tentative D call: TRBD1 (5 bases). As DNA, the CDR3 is TGCAGTGCTCTCCAGGGCGAGATTTATGGCTACACCTTC. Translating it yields CSALQGEIYGYTF.